This TCR beta chain was profiled in a study of graft-versus-host responses after intestinal transplantation. Study-wide context: Among the recipients, transplants were multivisceral, liver-intestinal, or isolated intestinal.

Findings of the study overall: GvH clone levels peaked in circulation, and this peak was associated with early post-transplant HvG declines. Marrow from the recipient contained GvH clones, some of which had appeared first in ileum or blood.

The assay was immunoSEQ multiplex PCR, and TCRdb's table has in-frame clones only and misses some. The table lists about 88,000 clones, approximately 90% of them singletons. On this clone: Its antigen is currently unknown.

The sequences come from unstimulated CD4+ T cells sorted from spleen or lymph node cells, collected before transplant. This receptor was taken from a human donor who was the organ donor for an intestinal transplant.

The CDR3 loop reads CASSVVLGLAYEQYF. The CDR3 nucleotides read TGTGCCAGCAGCGTAGTTTTAGGACTAGCGTACGAGCAGTACTTC. This rearrangement joins TRBV4-2 to TRBJ2-7; TRBD2 aligns across 9 bases. Germline V gives CDR1 LGHNA, CDR2 YNFKEQ. V was pared by 5 bases and J by 4 bases, with 9 bases of the junction left unmatched. The CDR3 is 15 amino acids.